This entry concerns a single T cell receptor (beta chain). Antigen specificity is unknown. What was sequenced were expressed TCRB transcripts, since all of the isolated RNA had been reverse transcribed. The assay was immunoSEQ multiplex PCR, and TCRdb's table has in-frame clones only and misses some. The data contain 10,000 to 15,000 clones, roughly half of them singletons. The entry originates in a study of beta chain features in type 1 diabetes. Study-level findings and limits: Naive, central memory and regulatory TCRB repertoires appeared more similar among patients than healthy donors.

The sequence derives from a man younger than 35 in good health. The sequenced sample was stem cell memory CD4+ T cells from blood.

Here the CDR3 reads CASSVAGRDNEQFF. The CDR3 DNA sequence: TGTGCCAGCAGCGTAGCAGGGCGAGACAATGAGCAGTTCTTC. This chain uses TRBV9 with TRBJ2-1, with D possibly TRBD1 on 5 matching bases. Trimming took off 0 bases at V and 5 bases at J, with 9 bases between the two ends. The germline CDR1 and CDR2 sequences are SGDLS and YYNGEE. CDR3 length: 14 amino acids.